A selection of T cell receptor beta chains follows, all from one sample in a study of blood T cell repertoires in COVID-19. Some clones are missing from TCRdb's copy, which holds only in-frame ones; the method was immunoSEQ multiplex PCR. The sample has roughly 200,000 clones, about 82% seen once. The material sequenced was peripheral blood. These TCRs come from a man aged 65 to 79 with active or convalescent COVID-19. Both conserved end residues are part of each CDR3. D genes are given only for firm matches. Rows give clone size only sometimes, using once, few, many, or a class for an expanded clone.

TRBV19,17,NA,TRBJ1-5,TRBD1,TGTGCCAGTAGTCTCCAGAGGGGGCCTTCAGCGGGTCAGCCCCAGCATTTT,CASSLQRGPSAGQPQHF
TRBV5-8,14,NA,TRBJ1-2,TRBD1,TGTGCCAGCAGCTCGGGACAGGACGTTCTTGGCTACACCTTC,CASSSGQDVLGYTF
TRBV5-1,14,NA,TRBJ1-3,NA,TGCGCCAGCTCGACAGGAACTTCTGGAAACACCATATATTTT,CASSTGTSGNTIYF
TRBV2,13,NA,TRBJ1-1,TRBD1,TGTGCCAGCAGTGGGGACAGGGTAACTGAAGCTTTCTTT,CASSGDRVTEAFF
TRBV5-4,15,many,TRBJ2-5,TRBD1,TGTGCCAGCAGCGCGCTAGGGACAGTTCAAGAGACCCAGTACTTC,CASSALGTVQETQYF
TRBV6-5,15,NA,TRBJ1-2,TRBD1,TGTGCCAGCAGTACTCGGACAGGGGGCGCTTTTGGCTACACCTTC,CASSTRTGGAFGYTF
TRBV12-5,18,NA,TRBJ1-3,NA,TGTGCTAGTGGTTTGGCCCCGATTGAAGGGAGCTCTGGAAACACCATATATTTT,CASGLAPIEGSSGNTIYF
TRBV29-1,13,NA,TRBJ2-1,TRBD1,TGCAGCGTCCGGGACAGGGGGCTCCACGATCCGTTCTTC,CSVRDRGLHDPFF
TRBV6-2/TRBV6-3,17,NA,TRBJ2-5,TRBD2,TGTGCCAGCAGTTCCGCACTCACTAGCGGAGGCCAAGAGACCCAGTACTTC,CASSSALTSGGQETQYF
TRBV10-3,16,NA,TRBJ2-7,NA,TGTGCCATCAGTGAGTCGAATCAGGGTTCGGGCTACGAGCAGTACTTC,CAISESNQGSGYEQYF
TRBV30,13,NA,TRBJ1-2,TRBD1,TGTGCCTGCCGGACAGGGGGCTTAGGTGGCTACACCTTC,CACRTGGLGGYTF
TRBV7-8,16,once,TRBJ1-6,NA,TGTGCCAGCAGCTTAGGGGAGGGGGGTGGCGCTTCACCCCTCCACTTT,CASSLGEGGGASPLHF
TRBV6-2/TRBV6-3,14,few,TRBJ2-7,NA,TGTGCCAGCAGTAAAGGGGGGGGCGTTTACGAGCAGTACTTC,CASSKGGGVYEQYF
TRBV5-4,13,NA,TRBJ1-1,NA,TGTGCCAGCAGCTTTCCCCTGAGCACTGAAGCTTTCTTT,CASSFPLSTEAFF
TRBV6-6,15,once,TRBJ2-6,NA,TGTGCCACCTCGGACGGGAGCTCTGGGGCCAACGTCCTGACTTTC,CATSDGSSGANVLTF
TRBV30,14,NA,TRBJ2-1,TRBD2,TGTGCCTGGGGGATGACTAGCGGGAGCCGTGAGCAGTTCTTC,CAWGMTSGSREQFF
TRBV4-2,17,many,TRBJ2-5,TRBD2,TGTGCCAGCAGCCAAGGTCCTAGCGGGAGGTTGGAAGAGACCCAGTACTTC,CASSQGPSGRLEETQYF
TRBV5-1,16,NA,TRBJ2-1,NA,TGCGCCAGCAGCTTGAATGGCGGGATTTCCTACAATGAGCAGTTCTTC,CASSLNGGISYNEQFF
TRBV18,16,NA,TRBJ2-1,TRBD1,TGTGCCAGCTCATCGACAGGACAGGGGGCGCTTAATGAGCAGTTCTTC,CASSSTGQGALNEQFF
TRBV11-2,17,NA,TRBJ1-1,TRBD1,TGTGCCAGCAGCTTAGTGATGACAGGGGGGTTTAGAACTGAAGCTTTCTTT,CASSLVMTGGFRTEAFF
TRBV7-7,12,NA,TRBJ2-2,NA,TGTGCTAGCAGCTCCTCCACCGGGGAGCTGTTTTTT,CASSSSTGELFF
TRBV6-5,12,NA,TRBJ2-7,NA,TGTGCCAGCACCTTGAACTACGATGTGCAGTACTTC,CASTLNYDVQYF
TRBV6-2/TRBV6-3,14,NA,TRBJ1-5,TRBD1,TGTGCCAGCAGCCTACAGGGGGCCCGACAGCCCCAGCATTTT,CASSLQGARQPQHF
TRBV5-1,14,few,TRBJ1-4,NA,TGCGCCAGCAGCTTGGCGGGGTTTAATGAAAAACTGTTTTTT,CASSLAGFNEKLFF
TRBV30,13,few,TRBJ1-1,TRBD1,TGTGCCTGGGACAGGGGGCTGGGGACTGAAGCTTTCTTT,CAWDRGLGTEAFF
TRBV6-1,15,NA,TRBJ1-2,TRBD1,TGTGCCAGCAGTGACAATCAGGGACAGGGGTCTGGCTACACCTTC,CASSDNQGQGSGYTF
TRBV10-3,15,NA,TRBJ1-2,TRBD1,TGTGCCATCAGTGGTCGGGACAGGGAGGTCTATGGCTACACCTTC,CAISGRDREVYGYTF
TRBV2,13,NA,TRBJ1-1,NA,TGTGCCAGCAGCCCACCGGCGGGTACTGAAGCTTTCTTT,CASSPPAGTEAFF
TRBV7-8,14,NA,TRBJ2-2,TRBD2,TGTGCCAGCAGCTCGGCGGGAGACACCGGGGAGCTGTTTTTT,CASSSAGDTGELFF